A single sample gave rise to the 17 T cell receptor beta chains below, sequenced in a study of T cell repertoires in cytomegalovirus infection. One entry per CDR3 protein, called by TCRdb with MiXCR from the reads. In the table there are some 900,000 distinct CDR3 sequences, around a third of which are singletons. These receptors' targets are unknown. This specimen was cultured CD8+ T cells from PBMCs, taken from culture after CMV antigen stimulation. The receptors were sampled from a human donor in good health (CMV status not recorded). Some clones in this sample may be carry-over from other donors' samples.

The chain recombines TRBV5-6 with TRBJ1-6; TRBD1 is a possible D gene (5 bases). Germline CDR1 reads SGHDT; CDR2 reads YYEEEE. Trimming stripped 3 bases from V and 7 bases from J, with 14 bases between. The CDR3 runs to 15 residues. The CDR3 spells CASSSPPGVNSPLHF. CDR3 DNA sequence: TGTGCCAGCAGCTCCCCTCCGGGGGTAAATTCACCCCTCCACTTT.

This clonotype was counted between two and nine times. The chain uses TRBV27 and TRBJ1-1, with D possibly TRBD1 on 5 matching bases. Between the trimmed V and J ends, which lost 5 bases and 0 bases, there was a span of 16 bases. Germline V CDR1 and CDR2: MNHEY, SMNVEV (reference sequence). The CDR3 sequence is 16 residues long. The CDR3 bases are TGTGCCAGCAGTCTGGTGGCCGGACACATGAACACTGAAGCTTTCTTT. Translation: CASSLVAGHMNTEAFF.

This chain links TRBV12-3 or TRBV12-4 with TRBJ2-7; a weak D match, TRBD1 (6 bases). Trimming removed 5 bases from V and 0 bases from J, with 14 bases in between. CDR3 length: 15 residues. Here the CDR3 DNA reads TGTGCCAGCAGTCCCCGGACAGACAACTCCTACGAGCAGTACTTC. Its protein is CASSPRTDNSYEQYF.

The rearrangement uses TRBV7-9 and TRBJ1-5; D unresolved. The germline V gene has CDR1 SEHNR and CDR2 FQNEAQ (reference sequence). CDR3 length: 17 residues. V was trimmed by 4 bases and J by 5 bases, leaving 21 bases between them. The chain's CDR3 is CASSSTSYKDGDQPQHF. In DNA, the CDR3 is TGTGCCAGCAGCTCCACCTCTTACAAAGACGGGGATCAGCCCCAGCATTTT.

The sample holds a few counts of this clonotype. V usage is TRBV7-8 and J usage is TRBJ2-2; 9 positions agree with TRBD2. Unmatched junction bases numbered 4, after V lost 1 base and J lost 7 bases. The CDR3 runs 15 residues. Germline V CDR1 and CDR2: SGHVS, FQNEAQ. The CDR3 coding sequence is TGTGCCAGCAGCTTAGGCGGGGGGGCGGACGGGGAGCTGTTTTTT. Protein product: CASSLGGGADGELFF. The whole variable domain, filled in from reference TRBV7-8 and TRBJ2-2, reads GAGVSQSPRYKVAKRGQDVALRCDPISGHVSLFWYQQALGQGPEFLTYFQNEAQLDKSGLPSDRFFAERPEGSVSTLKIQRTQQEDSAVYLCASSLGGGADGELFFGEGSRLTVL.

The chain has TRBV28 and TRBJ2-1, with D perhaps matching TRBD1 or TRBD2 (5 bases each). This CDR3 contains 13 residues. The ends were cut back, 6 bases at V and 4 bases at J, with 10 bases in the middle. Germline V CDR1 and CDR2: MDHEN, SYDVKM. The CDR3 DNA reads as TGTGCCAGCAGCGACTGGGGGTACAATGAGCAGTTCTTC. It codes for CASSDWGYNEQFF.

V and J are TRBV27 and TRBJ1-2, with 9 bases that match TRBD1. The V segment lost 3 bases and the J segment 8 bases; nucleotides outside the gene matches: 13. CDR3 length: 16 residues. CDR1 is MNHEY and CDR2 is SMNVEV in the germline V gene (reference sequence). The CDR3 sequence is CASSFGTGKFWDGYTF. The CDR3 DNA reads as TGTGCCAGCAGTTTCGGGACAGGGAAATTTTGGGACGGCTACACCTTC.

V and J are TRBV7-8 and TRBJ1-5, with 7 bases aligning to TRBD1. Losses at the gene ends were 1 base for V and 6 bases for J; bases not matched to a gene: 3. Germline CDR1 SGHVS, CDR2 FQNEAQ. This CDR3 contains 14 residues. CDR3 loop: CASSLEAGGQPQHF. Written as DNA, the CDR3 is TGTGCCAGCAGCTTAGAGGCAGGGGGTCAGCCCCAGCATTTT.

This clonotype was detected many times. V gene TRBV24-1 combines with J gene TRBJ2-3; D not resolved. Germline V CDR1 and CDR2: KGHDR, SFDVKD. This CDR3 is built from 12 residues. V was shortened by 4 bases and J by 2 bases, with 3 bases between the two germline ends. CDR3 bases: TGTGCCACCAGTGAGCCCACAGATACGCAGTATTTT. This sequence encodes CATSEPTDTQYF.

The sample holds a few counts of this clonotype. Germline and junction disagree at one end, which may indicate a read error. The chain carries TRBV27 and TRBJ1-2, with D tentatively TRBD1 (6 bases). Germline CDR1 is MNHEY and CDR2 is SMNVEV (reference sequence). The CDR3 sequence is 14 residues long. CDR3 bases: TGTGCCAGTAGTTTAGGGGGGGGGTTTCGTGGCTACACCTTC. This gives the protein CASSLGGGFRGYTF.

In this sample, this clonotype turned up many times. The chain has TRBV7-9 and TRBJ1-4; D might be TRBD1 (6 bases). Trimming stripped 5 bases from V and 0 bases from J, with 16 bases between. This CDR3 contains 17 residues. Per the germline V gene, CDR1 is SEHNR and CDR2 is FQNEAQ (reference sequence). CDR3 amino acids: CASSVSDSLATNEKLFF. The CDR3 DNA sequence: TGTGCCAGCAGCGTATCGGACAGCCTTGCAACTAATGAAAAACTGTTTTTT. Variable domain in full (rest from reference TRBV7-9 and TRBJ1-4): DTGVSQNPRHKITKRGQNVTFRCDPISEHNRLYWYRQTLGQGPEFLTYFQNEAQLEKSRLLSDRFSAERPKGSFSTLEIQRTEQGDSAMYLCASSVSDSLATNEKLFFGSGTQLSVL.

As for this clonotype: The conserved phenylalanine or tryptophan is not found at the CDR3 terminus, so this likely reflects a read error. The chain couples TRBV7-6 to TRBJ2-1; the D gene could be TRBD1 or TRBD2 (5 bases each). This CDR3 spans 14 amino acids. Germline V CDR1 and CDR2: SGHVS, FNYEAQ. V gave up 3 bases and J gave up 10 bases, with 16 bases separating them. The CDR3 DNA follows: TGTGCCAGCAGCTTTGGGACGGGGCTCAGGGAGCAGTTCTCC. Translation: CASSFGTGLREQFS.

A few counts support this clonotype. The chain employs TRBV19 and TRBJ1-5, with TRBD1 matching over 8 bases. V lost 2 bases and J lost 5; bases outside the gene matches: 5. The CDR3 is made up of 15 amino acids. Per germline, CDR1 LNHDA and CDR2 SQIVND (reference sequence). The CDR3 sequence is CASSIMDRDDQPQHF. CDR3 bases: TGTGCCAGTAGTATAATGGACAGGGACGATCAGCCCCAGCATTTT.

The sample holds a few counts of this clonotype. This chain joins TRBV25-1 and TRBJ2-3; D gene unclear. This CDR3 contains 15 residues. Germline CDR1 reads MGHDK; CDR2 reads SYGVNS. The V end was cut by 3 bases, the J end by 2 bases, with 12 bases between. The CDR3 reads CASSDLRSVTDTQYF. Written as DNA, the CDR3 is TGTGCCAGCAGTGACTTGCGCTCGGTCACAGATACGCAGTATTTT.

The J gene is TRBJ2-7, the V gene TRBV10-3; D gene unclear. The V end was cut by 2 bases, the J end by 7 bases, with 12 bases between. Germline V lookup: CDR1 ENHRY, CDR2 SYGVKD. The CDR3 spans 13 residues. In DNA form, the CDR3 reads TGTGCCATCAGTGAGCGTTGGGCGGAGGAGCAGTACGTC. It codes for CAISERWAEEQYV.

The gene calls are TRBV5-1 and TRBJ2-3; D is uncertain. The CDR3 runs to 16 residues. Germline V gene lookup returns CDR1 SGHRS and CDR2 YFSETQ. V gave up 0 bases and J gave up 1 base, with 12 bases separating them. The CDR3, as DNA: TGCGCCAGCAGCTTGGTTTCACCGACTGGCACAGATACGCAGTATTTT. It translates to CASSLVSPTGTDTQYF. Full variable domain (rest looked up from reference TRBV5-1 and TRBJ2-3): KAGVTQTPRYLIKTRGQQVTLSCSPISGHRSVSWYQQTPGQGLQFLFEYFSETQRNKGNFPGRFSGRQFSNSRSEMNVSTLELGDSALYLCASSLVSPTGTDTQYFGPGTRLTVL.

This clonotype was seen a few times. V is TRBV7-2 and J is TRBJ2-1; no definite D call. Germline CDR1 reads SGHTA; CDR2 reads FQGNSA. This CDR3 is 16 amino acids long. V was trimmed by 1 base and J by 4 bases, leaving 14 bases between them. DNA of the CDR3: TGTGCCAGCAGCTTAGATCCTCTAAGGGTTTACAATGAGCAGTTCTTC. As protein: CASSLDPLRVYNEQFF.